This entry lists 25 T cell receptor beta chains sequenced from one sample in a study of blood T cell repertoires in COVID-19. Clones were read by immunoSEQ multiplex PCR, and TCRdb kept only the in-frame ones, dropping some. This table has hundreds of thousands of clones, nearly 90% appearing once. Sequenced sample: peripheral blood. Receptor source: a woman between 18 and 29 years old who had recovered from COVID-19.

The CDR3 region is CASSLFQPGLAAIGNEQFF. The DNA of the CDR3 is TGTGCCAGCAGTTTATTCCAACCGGGACTAGCGGCGATCGGGAATGAGCAGTTCTTC. The chain couples TRBV27 to TRBJ2-1; TRBD2 aligns across 11 bases. This CDR3 contains 19 residues. The germline gives CDR1 MNHEY, CDR2 SMNVEV (reference sequence). J was trimmed by 7 bases and V by 1 base; bases with no gene match: 15.

This clone was observed a handful of times. J is TRBJ1-1 and V is TRBV25-1; no firm D call. V lost 2 bases and J 0 bases, leaving 7 bases between the germline ends. The CDR3 is made up of 14 amino acids. The germline V gene has CDR1 MGHDK and CDR2 SYGVNS. This CDR3 is CASSELSLNTEAFF. The CDR3 coding sequence is TGTGCCAGCAGTGAACTCAGTTTGAACACTGAAGCTTTCTTT.

This chain connects TRBV7-6 to TRBJ2-1, with 12 bases lining up with TRBD2. The germline CDR1 and CDR2 sequences are SGHVS and FNYEAQ. V was pared by 5 bases and J by 6 bases, with 5 bases of the junction left unmatched. The CDR3 has 15 amino acids. CDR3 bases: TGTGCCAGCAGCCTAACTAGCGGGAGGTTCAATGAGCAGTTCTTC. The encoded protein is CASSLTSGRFNEQFF.

This chain links TRBV27 with TRBJ1-1; TRBD1 is a possible D gene (6 bases). The CDR3 runs 15 residues. Per germline, CDR1 MNHEY and CDR2 SMNVEV (reference sequence). Trimming pared 3 bases from V and 4 bases from J, leaving 15 bases between. CDR3 DNA: TGTGCCAGCAGTTTTGGAAGGGGGTCGAGCACTGAAGCTTTCTTT. Translated, it gives CASSFGRGSSTEAFF.

The CDR3 DNA sequence: TGTGCCTGGAGTAACGACAGGGGGCGGTTTGCTTTCTTT. Residues: CAWSNDRGRFAFF. The rearrangement joins TRBV30 to TRBJ1-1; 10 bases map to TRBD1. The germline CDR1 and CDR2 sequences are GTSNPN and SVGIG (reference sequence). V lost 2 bases and J lost 11; bases outside the gene matches: 8. The CDR3 spans 13 residues.

The V and J genes are TRBV7-2 and TRBJ2-3; 12 bases line up with TRBD1. The V and J ends lost 4 bases and 6 bases, in that order; junction bases with no gene match: 5. This CDR3 spans 15 amino acids. Germline values: CDR1 SGHTA, CDR2 FQGNSA. CDR3 amino acids: CASSYRDRGHDTQYF. CDR3 in DNA: TGTGCCAGCAGCTACAGGGACAGGGGGCATGATACGCAGTATTTT.

Only one count was recorded for this clone. This chain joins TRBV5-4 and TRBJ2-7, with 15 nucleotides matching TRBD2. V lost 3 bases to trimming and J lost 6 bases; unmatched junction nucleotides: 4. The CDR3 contains 15 residues. CDR1 and CDR2 from the germline V gene are SGHNT and YYREEE (reference sequence). CDR3: CASSSGTSGRTEQYF. The CDR3 nucleotides are TGTGCCAGCAGCTCCGGGACTAGCGGGAGGACCGAGCAGTACTTC.

The count of this clone is one. The chain carries TRBV20-1 and TRBJ1-2; weak D call: TRBD1 (6 bases). The CDR3 runs to 14 residues. Germline V gene data show CDR1 as DFQATT and CDR2 as SNEGSKA (reference sequence). Trimming stripped 3 bases from V and 4 bases from J, with 15 bases between. CDR3 amino acids: CSASRQGKVYGYTF. CDR3 in DNA: TGCAGTGCTAGTAGGCAGGGGAAAGTCTATGGCTACACCTTC.

The gene calls are TRBV4-1 and TRBJ1-2; D gene unclear. Per germline, CDR1 MGHRA and CDR2 YSYEKL. V shed 2 bases and J shed 5 bases, with 12 bases lying between them. This CDR3 region has 14 residues. CDR3 sequence (DNA): TGCGCCAGCAGCCAATTCGACACTCCATATGGCTACACCTTC. Translation: CASSQFDTPYGYTF.

This chain links TRBV6-4 with TRBJ1-1; D remains unclear. CDR3 size: 13 residues. Germline V CDR1 and CDR2: MRHNA, SNTAGT. The germline V and J ends were trimmed by 0 bases and 4 bases, with 6 bases remaining between them. DNA of the CDR3: TGTGCCAGCAGTGACTCGGGAGGCACTGAAGCTTTCTTT. Protein product: CASSDSGGTEAFF.

The V and J genes are TRBV7-4 and TRBJ2-1; 7 nucleotides match TRBD1. CDR3 size: 17 residues. J lost 8 bases, V lost 5 bases, and 18 bases had no gene match. The V gene's germline CDR1 is SGHVT and CDR2 SQSDAQ. The CDR3 DNA reads TGTGCCAGCAGCCCCACCCCGGGACAGCGTATTCCCGATGAGCAGTTCTTC. This codes for CASSPTPGQRIPDEQFF.

This clone was picked up a small number of times. The chain carries TRBV24-1 and TRBJ1-2; 8 nucleotides agree with TRBD1. CDR3 length: 14 amino acids. The germline CDR1 and CDR2 sequences are KGHDR and SFDVKD. The trim removed 3 bases at V and 8 bases at J, leaving 7 bases unmatched. The DNA of the CDR3 is TGTGCCACCAGTGATGTGGACAGGGTTGAGGGCTACACCTTC. This codes for CATSDVDRVEGYTF.

This clone was seen a handful of times. The rearrangement joins TRBV11-2 to TRBJ2-2; tentative D call: TRBD2 (6 bases). Per the germline V gene, CDR1 is SGHAT and CDR2 is FQNNGV. The CDR3 extends over 18 amino acids. Trimming cost V 1 base and J 6 bases, with 21 bases left between them. In DNA form, the CDR3 reads TGTGCCAGCAGCTTAGGAGGGGCCGCTAGCGCCAAAGCCGGGGAGCTGTTTTTT. This sequence encodes CASSLGGAASAKAGELFF.

The chain has TRBV9 and TRBJ2-1; D not certain. The CDR3 has 15 amino acids. Germline CDR1 reads SGDLS; CDR2 reads YYNGEE. Deletions cut 0 bases from V and 8 bases from J, with 15 bases between. The CDR3 here is CASSVAAPPEYEQFF. The CDR3 coding sequence is TGTGCCAGCAGCGTAGCAGCGCCGCCGGAATATGAGCAGTTCTTC.

The CDR3 loop reads CAILQSGSQYEQYF. The DNA for the CDR3 is TGTGCCATTCTGCAAAGCGGGAGTCAGTACGAGCAGTACTTC. The rearrangement joins TRBV6-5 to TRBJ2-7; TRBD2 aligns across 8 bases. Germline loops: CDR1 MNHEY, CDR2 SVGAGI. This CDR3 comprises 14 residues. V was pared by 10 bases and J by 4 bases, with 12 bases of the junction left unmatched.

V is TRBV3-1 (or the pseudogene TRBV3-2) and J is TRBJ2-3; weak D call: TRBD2 (5 bases). The CDR3 loop spans 15 amino acids. The V gene lost 5 bases and the J gene lost 0 bases, with 12 bases spanning the gap. Germline CDR1 is LGHDT and CDR2 is YNNKEL (reference sequence). The CDR3 DNA reads as TGTGCCAGCAGCGACGGACTTCTCAGCACAGATACGCAGTATTTT. Translated, it gives CASSDGLLSTDTQYF.

The chain combines TRBV7-9 with TRBJ2-7; the D gene is possibly TRBD1 (6 bases). The CDR3 runs 16 residues. Germline V gene lookup returns CDR1 SEHNR and CDR2 FQNEAQ (reference sequence). Trimming removed 5 bases from V and 0 bases from J, with 17 bases in between. The CDR3 coding sequence is TGTGCCAGCAGCCCTCTGGACAGTCACTACTCCTACGAGCAGTACTTC. It translates to CASSPLDSHYSYEQYF.

This chain links TRBV4-1 with TRBJ1-6; D is possibly TRBD1 (6 bases). Trimming took off 1 base at V and 7 bases at J, with 17 bases between the two ends. From germline, CDR1 is MGHRA and CDR2 YSYEKL. The CDR3 consists of 17 residues. CDR3 residues: CASSQVRVGQANSPLHF. In DNA, the CDR3 is TGCGCCAGCAGCCAAGTTCGTGTGGGACAAGCGAATTCACCCCTCCACTTT.

The chain combines TRBV7-2 with TRBJ2-3, with 9 bases matching TRBD2. This CDR3 is built from 17 residues. The J segment lost 2 bases and the V segment lost 5 bases, leaving 11 bases of the junction unmatched. Germline V gene data show CDR1 as SGHTA and CDR2 as FQGNSA. For the CDR3, the DNA is TGTGCCAGCAGCCCCTTGACTAGCGGTAGCTACACAGATACGCAGTATTTT. Amino acid sequence: CASSPLTSGSYTDTQYF. Together with reference TRBV7-2 and TRBJ2-3, the CDR3 gives the full variable domain: GAGVSQSPSNKVTEKGKDVELRCDPISGHTALYWYRQSLGQGLEFLIYFQGNSAPDKSGLPSDRFSAERTGGSVSTLTIQRTQQEDSAVYLCASSPLTSGSYTDTQYFGPGTRLTVL.

The chain joins TRBV7-9 to TRBJ2-7; possibly TRBD2 for D (6 bases). Trimming stripped 5 bases from V and 4 bases from J, with 15 bases between. The CDR3 length is 14 residues. In germline, CDR1 is SEHNR, CDR2 FQNEAQ (reference sequence). The CDR3 DNA reads TGTGCCAGCAGCCCGGTGGTAGCGGCTTACGAGCAGTACTTC. It translates to CASSPVVAAYEQYF.

This sequence joins TRBV9 and TRBJ1-2; a possible D gene is TRBD1 (5 bases). The CDR3 length is 13 residues. Germline CDR1 reads SGDLS; CDR2 reads YYNGEE. Trimming took off 3 bases at V and 6 bases at J, with 12 bases between the two ends. The chain's CDR3 is CASSGTPSDGYTF. In DNA, the CDR3 is TGTGCCAGCAGCGGGACACCCTCAGATGGCTACACCTTC. Filled out from reference TRBV9 and TRBJ1-2, the complete variable domain reads DSGVTQTPKHLITATGQRVTLRCSPRSGDLSVYWYQQSLDQGLQFLIQYYNGEERAKGNILERFSAQQFPDLHSELNLSSLELGDSALYFCASSGTPSDGYTFGSGTRLTVV.

This rearrangement joins TRBV9 to TRBJ2-7; D possibly corresponds to TRBD2 (7 bases). The CDR3 contains 17 residues. The V end was cut by 3 bases, the J end by 1 base, with 20 bases between. CDR1 is SGDLS and CDR2 is YYNGEE in the germline V gene. In DNA, the CDR3 is TGTGCCAGCAGCGCGTTCGGGGGCGGGAGAGTGTCCTACGAGCAGTACTTC. It yields the protein CASSAFGGGRVSYEQYF.

V usage is TRBV5-1 and J usage is TRBJ1-5, with TRBD1 matching over 9 bases. The junction had 10 bases not matched to a gene; V was cut back by 6 bases and J by 0 bases. From germline, CDR1 is SGHRS and CDR2 YFSETQ. The CDR3 contains 17 residues. CDR3 DNA: TGCGCCAGCATGACGGGACAGGGCCCCTATAGCAATCAGCCCCAGCATTTT. Translating gives CASMTGQGPYSNQPQHF.

The chain uses TRBV27 and TRBJ2-1, with 8 nucleotides matching TRBD2. V dropped 3 bases and J dropped 10; count of bases not matched to a gene: 8. Looked up from germline, CDR1 is MNHEY and CDR2 is SMNVEV (reference sequence). The CDR3 is made up of 14 amino acids. The CDR3 DNA is TGTGCCAGCAGTTTCGGGACTAGAGCCAAGGAGCAGTTCTTC. Residues: CASSFGTRAKEQFF.

The rearrangement links TRBV21-1 to TRBJ2-7; the table names TRBD1, a call not compared with the DNA. TRBV21-1 is tagged as a pseudogene. The CDR3 spans 18 residues. CDR3 in amino acids: CASSNRRGPISGTYEQYF. The CDR3, as DNA: TGTGCCAGCAGCAATCGCAGGGGGCCCATCTCGGGGACCTACGAGCAGTACTTC.